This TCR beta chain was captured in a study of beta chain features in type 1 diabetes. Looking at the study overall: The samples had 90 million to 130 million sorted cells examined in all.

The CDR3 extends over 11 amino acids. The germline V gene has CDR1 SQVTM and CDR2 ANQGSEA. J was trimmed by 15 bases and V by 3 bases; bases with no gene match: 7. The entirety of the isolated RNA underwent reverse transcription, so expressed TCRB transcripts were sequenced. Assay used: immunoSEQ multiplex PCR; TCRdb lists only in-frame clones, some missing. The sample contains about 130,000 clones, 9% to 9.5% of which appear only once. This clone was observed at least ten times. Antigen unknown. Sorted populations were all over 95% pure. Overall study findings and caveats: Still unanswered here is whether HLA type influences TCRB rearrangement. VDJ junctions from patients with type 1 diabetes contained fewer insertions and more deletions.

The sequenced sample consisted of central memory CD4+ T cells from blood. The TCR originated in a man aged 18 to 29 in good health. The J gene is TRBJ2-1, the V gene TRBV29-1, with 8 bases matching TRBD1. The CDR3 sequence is CSVESRDRPFF. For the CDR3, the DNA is TGCAGCGTTGAGAGCCGGGACAGGCCGTTCTTC.